The source of this T cell receptor beta chain is a study of blood T cell repertoires in COVID-19. The CDR3 extends over 13 amino acids. Germline assignment: CDR1 GTSNPN and CDR2 SVGIG (reference sequence). V dropped 4 bases and J dropped 1 base, with 10 bases sitting between them. In the study's own analysis: From reference gene primer amplification, estimates of nucleated cell counts were derived. TCRdb's table, derived via immunoSEQ multiplex PCR, lists solely in-frame clones and lacks some. V and J calls and clone size are given by that table; D and trimming were obtained from the DNA. The sample carries 100,000 to 150,000 clones, approximately 87% recorded once.

This sequence was found in a man in his forties or fifties with acute or convalescent COVID-19. The chain has TRBV30 and TRBJ2-5; D is undetermined. Sequenced material: peripheral blood. CDR3 protein: CAWTLGSQETQYF. CDR3 coding DNA: TGTGCCTGGACCCTGGGCTCCCAAGAGACCCAGTACTTC.